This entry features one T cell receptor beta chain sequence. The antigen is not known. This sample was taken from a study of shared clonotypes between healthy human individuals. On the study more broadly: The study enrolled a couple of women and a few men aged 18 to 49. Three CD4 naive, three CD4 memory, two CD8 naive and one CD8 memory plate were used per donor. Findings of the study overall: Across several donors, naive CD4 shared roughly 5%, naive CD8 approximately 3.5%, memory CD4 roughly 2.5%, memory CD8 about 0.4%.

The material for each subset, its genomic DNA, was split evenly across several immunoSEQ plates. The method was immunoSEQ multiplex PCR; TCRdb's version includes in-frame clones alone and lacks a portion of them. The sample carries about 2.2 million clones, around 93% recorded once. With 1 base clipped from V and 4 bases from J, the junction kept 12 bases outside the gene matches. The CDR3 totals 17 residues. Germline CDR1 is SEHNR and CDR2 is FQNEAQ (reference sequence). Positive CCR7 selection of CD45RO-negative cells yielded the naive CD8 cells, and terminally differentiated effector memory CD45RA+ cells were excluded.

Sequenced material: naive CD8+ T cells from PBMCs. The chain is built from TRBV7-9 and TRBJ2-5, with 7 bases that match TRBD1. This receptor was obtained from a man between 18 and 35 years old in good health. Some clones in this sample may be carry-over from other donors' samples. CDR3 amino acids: CASSLVELDRASETQYF. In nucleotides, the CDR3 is TGTGCCAGCAGCTTAGTCGAACTAGACAGGGCGTCAGAGACCCAGTACTTC.